The T cell receptor (beta chain) described here comes from a study of read filtering for tumor transcriptome and immune sequencing. Study summary: Mean patient age was roughly 70 years, range about 45 to 85; around 16 male, about 15 female. By R-ISS, stages I, II and III held about 8, 16 and 7 patients. Study outcomes and limitations: Around 85% of IR-seq clonotypes had one read, totaling 3% to 4.5% of reads; RNA-seq: roughly 76% and 46%.

Comments on this clonotype: Its antigen is as yet unknown.

The CDR3 covers 15 residues. Germline V gives CDR1 SGHRS, CDR2 YFSETQ. With V trimmed by 4 bases and J by 3 bases, 6 bases remained unmatched. From roughly 0.4 ug of RNA, a library with molecular barcoded alpha/delta and beta/gamma adaptors was made. TCRdb re-called the reads with MiXCR, one entry per CDR3 protein. The table lists around 130,000 distinct CDR3 sequences, over 10% of them singletons. Bone marrow was sampled from every patient at the time of active disease. The receptor's source is a donor at least 40 years old with multiple myeloma. This chain joins TRBV5-1 and TRBJ2-3; 9 nucleotides match TRBD2. The specimen sequenced was a population of CD138-negative cells sorted from bone marrow. The CDR3 DNA reads as TGCGCCAGCAGCGGATCTAGCGGGGTGACAGATACGCAGTATTTT. Its translation: CASSGSSGVTDTQYF.